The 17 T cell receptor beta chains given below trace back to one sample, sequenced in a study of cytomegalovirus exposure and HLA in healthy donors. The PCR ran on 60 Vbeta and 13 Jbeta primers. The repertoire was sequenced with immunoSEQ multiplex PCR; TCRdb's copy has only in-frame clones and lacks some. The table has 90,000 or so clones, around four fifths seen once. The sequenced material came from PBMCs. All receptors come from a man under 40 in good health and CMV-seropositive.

CDR3 loop: CASSLPDRGQSGELFF. The CDR3 DNA follows: TGTGCCAGCAGCTTACCGGACAGGGGGCAGTCCGGGGAGCTGTTTTTT. The rearrangement joins TRBV7-3 to TRBJ2-2, with 11 bases lining up with TRBD1. V lost 2 bases and J lost 6; bases outside the gene matches: 5. The CDR3 spans 16 residues. The germline V gene has CDR1 SGHTA and CDR2 FQGTGA.

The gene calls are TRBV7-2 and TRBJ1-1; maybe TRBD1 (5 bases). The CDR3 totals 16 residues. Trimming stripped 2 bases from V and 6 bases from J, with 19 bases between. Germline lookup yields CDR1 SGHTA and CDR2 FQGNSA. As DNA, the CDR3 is TGTGCCAGCAGCTTATCCCTTGGGGAGGGGACCCCTGAAGCTTTCTTT. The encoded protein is CASSLSLGEGTPEAFF.

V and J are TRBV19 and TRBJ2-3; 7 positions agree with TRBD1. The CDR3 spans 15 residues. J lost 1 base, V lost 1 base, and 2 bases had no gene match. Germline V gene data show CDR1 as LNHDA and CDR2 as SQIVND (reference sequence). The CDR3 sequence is CASSIVGGGTDTQYF. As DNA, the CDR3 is TGTGCCAGTAGTATAGTAGGGGGCGGCACAGATACGCAGTATTTT.

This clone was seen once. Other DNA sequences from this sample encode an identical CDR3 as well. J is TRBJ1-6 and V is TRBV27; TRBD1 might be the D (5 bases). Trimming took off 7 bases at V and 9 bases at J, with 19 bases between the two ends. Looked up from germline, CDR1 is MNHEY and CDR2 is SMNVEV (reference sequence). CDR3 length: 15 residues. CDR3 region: CASKSGGAQRSPLHF. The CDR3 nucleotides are TGTGCCAGCAAATCGGGAGGGGCCCAGCGTTCACCCCTCCACTTT.

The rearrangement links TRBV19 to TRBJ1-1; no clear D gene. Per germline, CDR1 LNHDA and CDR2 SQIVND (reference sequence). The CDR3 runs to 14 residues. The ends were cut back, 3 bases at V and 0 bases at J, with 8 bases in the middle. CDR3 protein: CASSIEGLNTEAFF. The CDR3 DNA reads TGTGCCAGTAGTATCGAGGGCCTGAACACTGAAGCTTTCTTT.

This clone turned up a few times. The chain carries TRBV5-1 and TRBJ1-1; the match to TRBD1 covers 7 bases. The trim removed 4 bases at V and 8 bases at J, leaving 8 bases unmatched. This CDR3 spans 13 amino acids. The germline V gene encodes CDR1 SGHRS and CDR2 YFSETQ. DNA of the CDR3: TGCGCCAGCAGCCTCGGGACAGCGCCGGAAGCTTTCTTT. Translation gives CASSLGTAPEAFF.

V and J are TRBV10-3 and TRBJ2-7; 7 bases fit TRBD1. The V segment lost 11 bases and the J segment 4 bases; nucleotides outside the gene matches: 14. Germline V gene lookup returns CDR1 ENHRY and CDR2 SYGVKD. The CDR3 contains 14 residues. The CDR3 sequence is CAAEEQGTRYEQYF. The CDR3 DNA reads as TGTGCCGCGGAAGAACAGGGGACACGGTACGAGCAGTACTTC.

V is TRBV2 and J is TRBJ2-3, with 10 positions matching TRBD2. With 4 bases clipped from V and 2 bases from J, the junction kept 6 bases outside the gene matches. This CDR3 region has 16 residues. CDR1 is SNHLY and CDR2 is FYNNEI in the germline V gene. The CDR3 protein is CASSVASGGDTDTQYF. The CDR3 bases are TGTGCCAGCAGTGTAGCTAGCGGGGGAGACACAGATACGCAGTATTTT.

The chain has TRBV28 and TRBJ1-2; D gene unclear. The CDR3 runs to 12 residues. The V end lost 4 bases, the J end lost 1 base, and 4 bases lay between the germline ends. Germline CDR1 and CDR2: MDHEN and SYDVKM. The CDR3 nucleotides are TGTGCCAGCAGTTCGGTTAACTATGGCTACACCTTC. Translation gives CASSSVNYGYTF.

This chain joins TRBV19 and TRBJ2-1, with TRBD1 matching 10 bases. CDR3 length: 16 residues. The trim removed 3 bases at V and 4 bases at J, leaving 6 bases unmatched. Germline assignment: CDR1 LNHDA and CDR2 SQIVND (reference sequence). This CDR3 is CASSIIRTGGYNEQFF. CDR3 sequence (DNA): TGTGCCAGTAGTATTATACGGACAGGGGGGTACAATGAGCAGTTCTTC.

CDR3 coding DNA: TGTGCCAGCAGCGTAGCGGGGGGACGCACAGATACGCAGTATTTT. Protein product: CASSVAGGRTDTQYF. The chain links TRBV9 to TRBJ2-3; TRBD2 matches at 7 bases. Germline CDR1 and CDR2: SGDLS and YYNGEE. The CDR3 contains 15 residues. Trimming at V came to 0 bases and at J to 1 base, leaving 2 bases not matched to a gene.

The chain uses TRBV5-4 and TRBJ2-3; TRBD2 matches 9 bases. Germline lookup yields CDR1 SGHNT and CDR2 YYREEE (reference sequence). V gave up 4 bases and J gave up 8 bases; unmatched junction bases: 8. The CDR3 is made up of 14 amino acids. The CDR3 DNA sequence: TGTGCCAGCAGCCCCCGCGGGGGGGACGGTACGCAGTATTTT. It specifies CASSPRGGDGTQYF.

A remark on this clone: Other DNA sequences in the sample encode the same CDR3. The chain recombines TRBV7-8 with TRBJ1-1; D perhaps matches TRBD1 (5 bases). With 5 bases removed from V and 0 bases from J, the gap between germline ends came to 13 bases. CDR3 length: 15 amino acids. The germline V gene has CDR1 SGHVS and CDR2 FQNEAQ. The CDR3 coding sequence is TGTGCCAGCAGCCCCACCTCGGGGGTGAACACTGAAGCTTTCTTT. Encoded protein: CASSPTSGVNTEAFF.

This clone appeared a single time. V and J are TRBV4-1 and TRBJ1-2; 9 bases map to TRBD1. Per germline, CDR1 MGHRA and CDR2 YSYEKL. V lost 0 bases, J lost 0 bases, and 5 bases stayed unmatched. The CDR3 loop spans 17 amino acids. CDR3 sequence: CASSQEVGTGTNYGYTF. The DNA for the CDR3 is TGCGCCAGCAGCCAAGAAGTGGGGACAGGGACTAACTATGGCTACACCTTC.

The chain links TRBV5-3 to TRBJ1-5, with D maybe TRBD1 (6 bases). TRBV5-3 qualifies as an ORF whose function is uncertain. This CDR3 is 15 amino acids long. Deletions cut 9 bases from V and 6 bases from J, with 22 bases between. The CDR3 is CATSQQGVCPQPQHF. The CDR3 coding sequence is TGTGCCACGTCGCAACAGGGTGTTTGCCCTCAGCCCCAGCATTTT.

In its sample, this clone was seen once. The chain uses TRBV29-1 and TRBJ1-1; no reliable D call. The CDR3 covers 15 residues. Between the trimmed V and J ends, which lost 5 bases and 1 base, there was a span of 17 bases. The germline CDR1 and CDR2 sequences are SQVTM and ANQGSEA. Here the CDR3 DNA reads TGCAGCGTTCGAGGCACCCACCTGGGGAACACTGAAGCTTTCTTT. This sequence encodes CSVRGTHLGNTEAFF.

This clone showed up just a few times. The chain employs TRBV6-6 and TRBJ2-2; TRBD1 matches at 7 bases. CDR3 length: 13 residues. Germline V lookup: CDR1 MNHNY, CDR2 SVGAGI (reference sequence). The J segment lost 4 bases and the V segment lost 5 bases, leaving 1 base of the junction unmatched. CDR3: CASSAGGTGELFF. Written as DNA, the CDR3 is TGTGCCAGCAGTGCAGGGGGCACCGGGGAGCTGTTTTTT.